This entry concerns a single T cell receptor beta chain. The germline V and J ends were trimmed by 2 bases and 6 bases, with 22 bases remaining between them. The V gene's germline CDR1 is LGHNA and CDR2 YSLEER. The length of the CDR3 is 17 residues. The record originates from a study of OX40 agonist ivuxolimab in advanced cancers. Data came from immunoSEQ multiplex PCR; TCRdb stores just in-frame clones and leaves some out. The sample consists of tens of thousands of clones, around 88% of them appearing once. The sequences come from CD4+ or CD8+ T cells sorted from blood, collected in a trial of the OX40 agonist ivuxolimab. The genes are TRBV4-3 and TRBJ1-1, with TRBD1 as a possible D gene (6 bases). This clonotype was sampled from an adult with an advanced solid tumor such as melanoma, head and neck, liver or kidney cancer. CDR3 loop: CASSQYPGGGMEAEAFF. CDR3 coding DNA: TGCGCCAGCAGCCAATACCCCGGAGGGGGAATGGAGGCTGAAGCTTTCTTT.